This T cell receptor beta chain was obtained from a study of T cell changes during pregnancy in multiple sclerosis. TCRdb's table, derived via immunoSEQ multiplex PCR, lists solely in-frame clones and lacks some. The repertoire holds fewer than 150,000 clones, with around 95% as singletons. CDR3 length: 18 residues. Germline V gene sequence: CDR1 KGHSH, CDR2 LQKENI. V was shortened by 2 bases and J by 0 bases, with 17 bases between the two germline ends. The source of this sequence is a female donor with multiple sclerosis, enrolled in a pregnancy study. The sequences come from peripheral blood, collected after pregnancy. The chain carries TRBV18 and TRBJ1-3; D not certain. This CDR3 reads CASSPKLPTADSGNTIYF. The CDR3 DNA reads TGTGCCAGCTCACCAAAATTGCCCACAGCGGACTCTGGAAACACCATATATTTT.